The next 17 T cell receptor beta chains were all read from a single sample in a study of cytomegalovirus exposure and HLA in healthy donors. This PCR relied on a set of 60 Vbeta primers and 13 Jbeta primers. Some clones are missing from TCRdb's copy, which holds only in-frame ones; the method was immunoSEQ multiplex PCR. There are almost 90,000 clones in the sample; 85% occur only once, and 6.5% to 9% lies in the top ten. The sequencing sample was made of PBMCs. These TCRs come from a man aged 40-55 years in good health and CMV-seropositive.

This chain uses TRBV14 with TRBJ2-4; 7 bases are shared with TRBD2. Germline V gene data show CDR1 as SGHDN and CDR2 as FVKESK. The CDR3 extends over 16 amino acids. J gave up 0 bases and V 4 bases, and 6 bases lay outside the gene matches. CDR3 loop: CASSRSGGIAKNIQYF. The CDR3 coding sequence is TGTGCCAGCAGCCGGTCCGGGGGGATAGCCAAAAACATTCAGTACTTC.

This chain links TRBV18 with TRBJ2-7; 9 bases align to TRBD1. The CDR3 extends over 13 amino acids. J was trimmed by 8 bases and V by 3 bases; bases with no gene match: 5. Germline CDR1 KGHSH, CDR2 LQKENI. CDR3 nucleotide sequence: TGTGCCAGCTCACCGGGACAGGGAAATAAGCAGTACTTC. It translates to CASSPGQGNKQYF. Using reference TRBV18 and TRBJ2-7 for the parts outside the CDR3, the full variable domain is NAGVMQNPRHLVRRRGQEARLRCSPMKGHSHVYWYRQLPEEGLKFMVYLQKENIIDESGMPKERFSAEFPKEGPSILRIQQVVRGDSAAYFCASSPGQGNKQYFGPGTRLTVT.

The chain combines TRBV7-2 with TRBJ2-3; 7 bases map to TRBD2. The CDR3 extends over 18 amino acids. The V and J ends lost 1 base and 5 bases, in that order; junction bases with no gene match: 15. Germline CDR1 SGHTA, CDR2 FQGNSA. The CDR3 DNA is TGTGCCAGCAGCTTAGGAGTATACGGCGGGAGTGTTGGAGATACGCAGTATTTT. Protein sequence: CASSLGVYGGSVGDTQYF.

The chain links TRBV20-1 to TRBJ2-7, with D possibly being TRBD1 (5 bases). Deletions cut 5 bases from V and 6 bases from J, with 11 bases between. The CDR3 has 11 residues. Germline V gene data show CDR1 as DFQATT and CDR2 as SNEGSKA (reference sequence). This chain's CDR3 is CSALGVGEQYF. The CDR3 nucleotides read TGCAGTGCTTTAGGGGTAGGCGAGCAGTACTTC.

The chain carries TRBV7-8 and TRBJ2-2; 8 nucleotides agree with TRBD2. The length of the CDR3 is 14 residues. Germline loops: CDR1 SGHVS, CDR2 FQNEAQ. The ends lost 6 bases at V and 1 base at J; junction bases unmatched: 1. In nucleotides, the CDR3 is TGTGCCAGCAGGGGACTAGAGAACACCGGGGAGCTGTTTTTT. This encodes CASRGLENTGELFF.

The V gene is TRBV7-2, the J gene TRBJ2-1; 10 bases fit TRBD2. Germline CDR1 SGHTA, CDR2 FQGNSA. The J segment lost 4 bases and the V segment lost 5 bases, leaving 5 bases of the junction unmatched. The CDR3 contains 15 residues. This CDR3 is CASSTAGGPYNEQFF. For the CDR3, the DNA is TGTGCCAGCAGCACAGCGGGGGGGCCGTACAATGAGCAGTTCTTC.

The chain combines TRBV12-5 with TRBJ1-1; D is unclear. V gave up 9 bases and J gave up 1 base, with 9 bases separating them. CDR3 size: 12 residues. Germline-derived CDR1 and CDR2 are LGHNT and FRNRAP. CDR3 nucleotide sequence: TGTGCTAGCAGCGGGAGGAACACTGAAGCTTTCTTT. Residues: CASSGRNTEAFF.

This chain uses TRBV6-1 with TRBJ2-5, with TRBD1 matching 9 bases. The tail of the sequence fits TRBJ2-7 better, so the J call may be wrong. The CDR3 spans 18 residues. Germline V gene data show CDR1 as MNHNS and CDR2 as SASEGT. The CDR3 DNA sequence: TGTGCCAGCAGTGAAGCGGCTGGGGGTGGGACAGGGTCCTACGAGCAGTACTTC. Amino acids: CASSEAAGGGTGSYEQYF.

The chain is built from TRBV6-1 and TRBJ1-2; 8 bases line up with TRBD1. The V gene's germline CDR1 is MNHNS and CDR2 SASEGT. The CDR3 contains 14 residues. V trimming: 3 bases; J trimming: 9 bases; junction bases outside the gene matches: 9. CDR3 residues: CASSEGTGAGSYTF. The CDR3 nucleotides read TGTGCCAGCAGTGAGGGGACAGGCGCTGGAAGCTACACCTTC.

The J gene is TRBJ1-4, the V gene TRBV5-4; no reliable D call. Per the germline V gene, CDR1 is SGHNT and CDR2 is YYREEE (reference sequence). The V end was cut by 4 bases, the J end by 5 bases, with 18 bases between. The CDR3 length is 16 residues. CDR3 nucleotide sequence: TGTGCCAGCAGCCTCGACCTACCGGGGATGAATGAAAAACTGTTTTTT. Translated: CASSLDLPGMNEKLFF.

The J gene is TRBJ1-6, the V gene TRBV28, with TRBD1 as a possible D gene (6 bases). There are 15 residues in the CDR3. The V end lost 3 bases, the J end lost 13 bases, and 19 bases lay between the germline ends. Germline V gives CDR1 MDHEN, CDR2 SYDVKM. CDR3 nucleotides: TGTGCCAGCAGTTTTCCCGGACAGTCTAGTTCCCCCCTCCACTTT. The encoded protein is CASSFPGQSSSPLHF.

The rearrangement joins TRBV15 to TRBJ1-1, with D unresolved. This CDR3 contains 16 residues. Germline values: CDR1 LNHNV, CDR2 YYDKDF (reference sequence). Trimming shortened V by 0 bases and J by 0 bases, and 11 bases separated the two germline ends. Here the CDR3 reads CATSRDRREMNTEAFF. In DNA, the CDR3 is TGTGCCACCAGCAGAGATCGGCGGGAAATGAACACTGAAGCTTTCTTT.

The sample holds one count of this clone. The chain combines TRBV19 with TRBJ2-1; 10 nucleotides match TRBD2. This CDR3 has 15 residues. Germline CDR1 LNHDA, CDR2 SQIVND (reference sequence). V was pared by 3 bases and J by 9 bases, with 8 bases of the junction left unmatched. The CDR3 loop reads CASSIVASGSSEQFF. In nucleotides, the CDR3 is TGTGCCAGTAGTATCGTCGCTAGCGGGAGCAGTGAGCAGTTCTTC. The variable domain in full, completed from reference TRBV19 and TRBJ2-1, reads DGGITQSPKYLFRKEGQNVTLSCEQNLNHDAMYWYRQDPGQGLRLIYYSQIVNDFQKGDIAEGYSVSREKKESFPLTVTSAQKNPTAFYLCASSIVASGSSEQFFGPGTRLTVL.

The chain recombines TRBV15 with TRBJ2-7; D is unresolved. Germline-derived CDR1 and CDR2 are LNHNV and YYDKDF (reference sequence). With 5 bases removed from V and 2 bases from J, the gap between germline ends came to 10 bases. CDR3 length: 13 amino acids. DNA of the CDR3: TGTGCCACCAGCGCCCGGTTTGCCTACGAGCAGTACTTC. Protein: CATSARFAYEQYF.

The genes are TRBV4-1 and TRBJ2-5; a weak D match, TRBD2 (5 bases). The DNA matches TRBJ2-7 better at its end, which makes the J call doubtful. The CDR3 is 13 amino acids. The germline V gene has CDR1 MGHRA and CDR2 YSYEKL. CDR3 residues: CASSRGPAYEQYF. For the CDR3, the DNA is TGCGCCAGCAGCCGAGGGCCTGCGTACGAGCAGTACTTC.

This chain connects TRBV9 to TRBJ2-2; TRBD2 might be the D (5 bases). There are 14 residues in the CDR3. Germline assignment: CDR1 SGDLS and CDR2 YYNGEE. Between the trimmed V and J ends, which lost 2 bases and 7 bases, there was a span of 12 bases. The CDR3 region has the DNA TGTGCCAGCAGCGTTGACCCGGGGATCGGGGAGCTGTTTTTT. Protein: CASSVDPGIGELFF.

The CDR3 sequence: CATFTSGVETQYF. In DNA form, the CDR3 reads TGTGCCACCTTCACTAGCGGGGTGGAGACCCAGTACTTC. The V call is TRBV6-1, the J call TRBJ2-5, with 10 bases matching TRBD2. Germline V gene data show CDR1 as MNHNS and CDR2 as SASEGT. The J segment lost 5 bases and the V segment lost 10 bases, leaving 7 bases of the junction unmatched. CDR3 length: 13 amino acids.